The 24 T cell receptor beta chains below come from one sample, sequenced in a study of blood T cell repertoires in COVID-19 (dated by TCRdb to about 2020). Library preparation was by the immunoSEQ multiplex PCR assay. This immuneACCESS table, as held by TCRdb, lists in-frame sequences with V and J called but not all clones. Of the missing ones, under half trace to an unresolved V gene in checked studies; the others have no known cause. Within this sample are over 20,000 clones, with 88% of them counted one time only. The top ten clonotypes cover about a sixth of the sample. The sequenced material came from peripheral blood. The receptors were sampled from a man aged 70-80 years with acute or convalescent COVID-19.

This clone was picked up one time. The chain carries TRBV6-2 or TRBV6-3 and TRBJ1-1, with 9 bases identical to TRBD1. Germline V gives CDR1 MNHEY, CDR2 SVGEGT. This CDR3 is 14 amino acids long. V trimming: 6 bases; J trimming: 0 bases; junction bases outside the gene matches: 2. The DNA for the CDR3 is TGTGCCAGCAGCCGGGACAGGGTGAACACTGAAGCTTTCTTT. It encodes CASSRDRVNTEAFF.

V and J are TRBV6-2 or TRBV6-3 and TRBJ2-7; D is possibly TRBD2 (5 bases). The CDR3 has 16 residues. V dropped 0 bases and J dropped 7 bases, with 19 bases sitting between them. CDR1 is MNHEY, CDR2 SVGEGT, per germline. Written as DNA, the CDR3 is TGTGCCAGCAGTTACTCGCCCGGGGTTTCCACGGGAGAGCAGTACTTC. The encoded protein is CASSYSPGVSTGEQYF.

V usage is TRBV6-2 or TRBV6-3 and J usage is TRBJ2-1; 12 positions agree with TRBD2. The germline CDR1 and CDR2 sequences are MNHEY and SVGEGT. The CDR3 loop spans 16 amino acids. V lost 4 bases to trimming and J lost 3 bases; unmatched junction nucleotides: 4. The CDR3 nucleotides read TGTGCCAGCAGTTCCCGGACTAGCGGGATCTACAATGAGCAGTTCTTC. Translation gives CASSSRTSGIYNEQFF.

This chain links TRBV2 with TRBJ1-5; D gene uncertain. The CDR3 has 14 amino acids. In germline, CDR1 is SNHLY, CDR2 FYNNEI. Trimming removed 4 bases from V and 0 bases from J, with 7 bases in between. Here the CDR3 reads CASSGSYSNQPQHF. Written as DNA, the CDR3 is TGTGCCAGCAGTGGAAGCTATAGCAATCAGCCCCAGCATTTT.

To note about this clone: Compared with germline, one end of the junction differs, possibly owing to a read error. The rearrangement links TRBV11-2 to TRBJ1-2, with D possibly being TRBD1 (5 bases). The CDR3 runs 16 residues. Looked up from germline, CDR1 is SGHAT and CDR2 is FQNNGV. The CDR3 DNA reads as TGTGCCAGCACCTTAGATAGACAGAATGCTAACTATGGCTACACCTTC. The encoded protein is CASTLDRQNANYGYTF.

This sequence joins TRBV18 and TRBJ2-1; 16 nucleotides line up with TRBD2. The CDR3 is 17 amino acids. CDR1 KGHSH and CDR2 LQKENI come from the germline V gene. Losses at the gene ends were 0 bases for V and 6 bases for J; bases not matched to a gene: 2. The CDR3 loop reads CASSPPGLAGGGNEQFF. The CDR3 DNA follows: TGTGCCAGCTCACCACCGGGACTAGCGGGAGGGGGCAATGAGCAGTTCTTC.

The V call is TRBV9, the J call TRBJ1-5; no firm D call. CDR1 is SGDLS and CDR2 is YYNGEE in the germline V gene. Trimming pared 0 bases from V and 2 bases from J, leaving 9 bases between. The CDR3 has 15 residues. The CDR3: CASSVGAIGNQPQHF. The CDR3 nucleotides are TGTGCCAGCAGCGTAGGAGCCATCGGCAATCAGCCCCAGCATTTT.

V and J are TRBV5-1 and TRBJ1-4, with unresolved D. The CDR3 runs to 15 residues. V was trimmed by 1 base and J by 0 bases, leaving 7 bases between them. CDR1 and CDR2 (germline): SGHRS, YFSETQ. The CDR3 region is CASSLLGATNEKLFF. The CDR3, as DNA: TGCGCCAGCAGCTTGCTGGGAGCAACTAATGAAAAACTGTTTTTT. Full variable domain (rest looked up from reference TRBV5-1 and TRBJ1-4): KAGVTQTPRYLIKTRGQQVTLSCSPISGHRSVSWYQQTPGQGLQFLFEYFSETQRNKGNFPGRFSGRQFSNSRSEMNVSTLELGDSALYLCASSLLGATNEKLFFGSGTQLSVL.

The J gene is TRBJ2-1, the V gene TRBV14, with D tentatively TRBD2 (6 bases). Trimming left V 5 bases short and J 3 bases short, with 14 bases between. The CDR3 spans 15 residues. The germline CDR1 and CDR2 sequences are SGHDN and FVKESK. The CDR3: CASSWRDGDYNEQFF. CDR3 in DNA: TGTGCCAGCAGCTGGCGGGACGGGGACTACAATGAGCAGTTCTTC.

The CDR3 here is CASSQNQGAFRNEQFF. The CDR3 DNA sequence: TGTGCCAGCAGTCAAAATCAGGGGGCCTTTCGGAATGAGCAGTTCTTC. The chain couples TRBV7-9 to TRBJ2-1; TRBD1 matches at 8 bases. The germline CDR1 and CDR2 sequences are SEHNR and FQNEAQ (reference sequence). The CDR3 has 16 amino acids. V lost 6 bases to trimming and J lost 7 bases; unmatched junction nucleotides: 14.

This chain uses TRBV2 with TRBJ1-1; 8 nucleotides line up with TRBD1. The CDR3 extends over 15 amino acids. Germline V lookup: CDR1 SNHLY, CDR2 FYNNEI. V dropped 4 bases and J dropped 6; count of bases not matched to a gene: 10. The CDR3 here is CASSVDRGGVAEAFF. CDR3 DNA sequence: TGTGCCAGCAGTGTCGACAGGGGAGGCGTCGCTGAAGCTTTCTTT.

The CDR3 reads CASSWTSGHANTGELFF. In nucleotides, the CDR3 is TGTGCCAGCAGCTGGACTAGCGGCCACGCGAACACCGGGGAGCTGTTTTTT. The V call is TRBV7-3, the J call TRBJ2-2; 10 bases match TRBD2. CDR1 SGHTA and CDR2 FQGTGA come from the germline V gene. V gave up 4 bases and J gave up 0 bases; unmatched junction bases: 5. The CDR3 length is 17 residues.

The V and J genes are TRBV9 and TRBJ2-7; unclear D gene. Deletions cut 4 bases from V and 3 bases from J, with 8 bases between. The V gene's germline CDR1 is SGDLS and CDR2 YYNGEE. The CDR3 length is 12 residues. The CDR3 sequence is CASSPENYEQYF. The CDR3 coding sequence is TGTGCCAGCAGCCCAGAAAACTACGAGCAGTACTTC.

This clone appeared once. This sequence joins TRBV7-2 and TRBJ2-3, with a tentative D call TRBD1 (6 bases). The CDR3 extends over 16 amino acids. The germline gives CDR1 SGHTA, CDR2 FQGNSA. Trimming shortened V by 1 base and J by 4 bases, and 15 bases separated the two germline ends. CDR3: CASSLGVNRVADTQYF. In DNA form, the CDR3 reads TGTGCCAGCAGCTTAGGAGTTAACAGGGTAGCAGATACGCAGTATTTT.

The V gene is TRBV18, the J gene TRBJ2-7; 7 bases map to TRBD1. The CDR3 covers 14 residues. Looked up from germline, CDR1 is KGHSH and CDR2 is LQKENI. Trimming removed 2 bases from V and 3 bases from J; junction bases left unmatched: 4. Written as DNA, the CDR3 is TGTGCCAGCTCACCAGCGACAGGGAACTACGAGCAGTACTTC. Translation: CASSPATGNYEQYF.

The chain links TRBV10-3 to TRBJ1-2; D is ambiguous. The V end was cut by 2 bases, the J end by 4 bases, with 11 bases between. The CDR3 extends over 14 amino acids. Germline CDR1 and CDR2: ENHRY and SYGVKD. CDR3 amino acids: CAISEAGSTYGYTF. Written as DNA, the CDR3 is TGTGCCATCAGTGAGGCAGGATCAACCTATGGCTACACCTTC.

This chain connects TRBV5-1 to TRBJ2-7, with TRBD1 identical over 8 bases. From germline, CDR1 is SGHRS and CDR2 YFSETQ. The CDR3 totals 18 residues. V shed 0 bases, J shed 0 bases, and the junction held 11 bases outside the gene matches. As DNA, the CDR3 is TGCGCCAGCAGCTTGGTGACCCACCGGGACAGGAGCTCCTACGAGCAGTACTTC. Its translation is CASSLVTHRDRSSYEQYF.

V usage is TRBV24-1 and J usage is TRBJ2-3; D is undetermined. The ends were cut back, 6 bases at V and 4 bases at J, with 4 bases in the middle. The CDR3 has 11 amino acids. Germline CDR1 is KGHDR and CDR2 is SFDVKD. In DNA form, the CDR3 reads TGTGCCACCAGTAGCTCAGATACGCAGTATTTT. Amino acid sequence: CATSSSDTQYF.

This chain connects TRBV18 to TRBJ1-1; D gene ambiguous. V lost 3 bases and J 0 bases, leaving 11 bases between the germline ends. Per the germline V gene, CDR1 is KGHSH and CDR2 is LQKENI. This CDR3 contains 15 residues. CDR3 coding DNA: TGTGCCAGCTCACCGGAGATGAGGATGAACACTGAAGCTTTCTTT. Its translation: CASSPEMRMNTEAFF.

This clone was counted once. The CDR3 loop reads CASSWSGSYNEQFF. The CDR3, as DNA: TGTGCCAGCAGCTGGTCCGGGAGCTACAATGAGCAGTTCTTC. The chain recombines TRBV5-8 with TRBJ2-1; weak D call: TRBD2 (6 bases). The V gene lost 3 bases and the J gene lost 3 bases, with 10 bases spanning the gap. Looked up from germline, CDR1 is SGHTS and CDR2 is YDEGEE. CDR3 size: 14 residues.

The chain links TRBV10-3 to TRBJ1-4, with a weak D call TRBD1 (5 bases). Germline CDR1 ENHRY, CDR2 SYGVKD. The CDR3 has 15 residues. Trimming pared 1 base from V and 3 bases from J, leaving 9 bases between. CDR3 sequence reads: CAISELTGPNEKLFF. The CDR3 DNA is TGTGCCATCAGTGAGTTAACAGGTCCTAATGAAAAACTGTTTTTT.

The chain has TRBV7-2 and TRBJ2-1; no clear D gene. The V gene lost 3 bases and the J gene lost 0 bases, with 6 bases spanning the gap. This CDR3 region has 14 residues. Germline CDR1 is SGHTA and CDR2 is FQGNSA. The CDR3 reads CASSFSSSYNEQFF. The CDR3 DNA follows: TGTGCCAGCAGCTTTTCGAGCTCCTACAATGAGCAGTTCTTC.

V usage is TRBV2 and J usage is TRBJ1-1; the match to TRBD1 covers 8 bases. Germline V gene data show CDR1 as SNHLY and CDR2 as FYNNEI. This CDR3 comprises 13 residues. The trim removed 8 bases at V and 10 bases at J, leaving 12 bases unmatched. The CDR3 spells CASSRDRSVGAFF. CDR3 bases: TGTGCCAGCTCCCGGGACAGGTCGGTGGGAGCTTTCTTT.

The CDR3 sequence is CSVEELAERGKNIQYF. CDR3 nucleotides: TGCAGCGTTGAAGAACTAGCGGAAAGGGGCAAAAACATTCAGTACTTC. The chain is built from TRBV29-1 and TRBJ2-4; 8 nucleotides match TRBD2. The germline gives CDR1 SQVTM, CDR2 ANQGSEA. V shed 0 bases, J shed 3 bases, and the junction held 7 bases outside the gene matches. The CDR3 has 16 residues.